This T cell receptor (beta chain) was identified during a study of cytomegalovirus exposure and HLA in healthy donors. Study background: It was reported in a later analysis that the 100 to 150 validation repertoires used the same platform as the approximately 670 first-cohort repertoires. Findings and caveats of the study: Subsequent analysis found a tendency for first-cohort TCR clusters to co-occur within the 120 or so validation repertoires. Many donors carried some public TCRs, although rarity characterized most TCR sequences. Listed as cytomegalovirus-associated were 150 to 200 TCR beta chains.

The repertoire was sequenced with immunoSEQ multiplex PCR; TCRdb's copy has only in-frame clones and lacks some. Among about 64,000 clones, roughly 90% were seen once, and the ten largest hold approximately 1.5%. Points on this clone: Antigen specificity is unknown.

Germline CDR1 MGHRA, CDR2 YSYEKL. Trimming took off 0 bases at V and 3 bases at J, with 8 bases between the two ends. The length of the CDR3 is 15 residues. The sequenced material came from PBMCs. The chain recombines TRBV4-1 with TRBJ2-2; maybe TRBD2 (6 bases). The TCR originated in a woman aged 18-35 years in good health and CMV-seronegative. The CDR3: CASSQDQRDTGELFF. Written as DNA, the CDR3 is TGCGCCAGCAGCCAAGATCAGCGGGACACCGGGGAGCTGTTTTTT.